Below, 30 T cell receptor beta chains from the same sample are listed, as sequenced in a study of CD8 T cells in cerebrospinal fluid in Alzheimer's disease. One entry per CDR3 protein, without DNA, is what TCRdb gives after re-calling the 10x single-cell sequencing reads. Its table records approximately 1,100 distinct CDR3 sequences. The sequencing input was cerebrospinal fluid. The receptors here all came from a human donor in good health.

Judged by frequency, this clonotype is large. V usage is TRBV6-2 or TRBV6-3 and J usage is TRBJ2-1; there is no DNA to check the TCRdb D call of TRBD1. The germline CDR1 and CDR2 sequences are MNHEY and SVGEGT. The CDR3 consists of 13 residues. The CDR3: CASSYWRDNEQFF.

By frequency, this clonotype is large. The CDR3 reads CASRSLDEQFF. The chain joins TRBV12-3 or TRBV12-4 to TRBJ2-1; TCRdb names TRBD2, which stays unverified in the absence of DNA. The CDR3 spans 11 residues.

This clonotype is labeled medium-sized (0.01 to 0.1%) based on frequency. The gene calls are TRBV7-3 and TRBJ1-1; TCRdb indicates TRBD1, and absent DNA this call remains unverified. The CDR3 covers 14 residues. Germline lookup yields CDR1 SGHTA and CDR2 FQGTGA. CDR3 sequence: CASSSRQGATEAFF.

This clonotype registers medium-sized by frequency. This chain joins TRBV14 and TRBJ1-1. The CDR3 runs to 13 residues. Germline V gene lookup returns CDR1 SGHDN and CDR2 FVKESK. The CDR3 region is CASSQDVVTEAFF.

This clonotype counts as medium-sized by frequency. V usage is TRBV28 and J usage is TRBJ2-5; TCRdb indicates TRBD2, and absent DNA this call remains unverified. CDR1 MDHEN and CDR2 SYDVKM come from the germline V gene. The CDR3 length is 14 residues. CDR3 amino acids: CASSSGGTWETQYF.

This clonotype is classed as medium-sized by frequency. V gene TRBV7-6 combines with J gene TRBJ2-7. The CDR3 extends over 14 amino acids. The germline V gene has CDR1 SGHVS and CDR2 FNYEAQ. CDR3 sequence reads: CASSPEGYSYEQYF.

CDR3: CATSNNGEELFF. V is TRBV15 and J is TRBJ2-2. In germline, CDR1 is LNHNV, CDR2 YYDKDF (reference sequence). This CDR3 region has 12 residues.

By frequency, this clonotype is large. The chain has TRBV6-5 and TRBJ2-3; absent DNA, TCRdb's TRBD1 call cannot be checked. The CDR3 covers 14 residues. CDR1 is MNHEY, CDR2 SVGAGI, per germline. CDR3: CASSYGGNTDTQYF.

This clonotype registers medium-sized by frequency. This chain connects TRBV5-1 to TRBJ1-6; lacking DNA, the TRBD1 call made by TCRdb goes unchecked. In germline, CDR1 is SGHRS, CDR2 YFSETQ. This CDR3 is built from 15 residues. CDR3: CASSLVSGVNSPLHF.

This clonotype is classed as medium-sized by frequency. This chain links TRBV13 with TRBJ1-1. The CDR3 contains 14 residues. Germline V gene sequence: CDR1 PRHDT, CDR2 FYEKMQ (reference sequence). CDR3 residues: CASSLVGLNTEAFF.

This clonotype is called medium-sized based on its frequency. The J gene is TRBJ2-1, the V gene TRBV24-1; absent DNA, TCRdb's TRBD1 call cannot be checked. The germline V gene encodes CDR1 KGHDR and CDR2 SFDVKD. The CDR3 length is 16 residues. CDR3 amino acids: CATSDRGRPGGNEQFF.

This clonotype is medium-sized by frequency. V gene TRBV20-1 combines with J gene TRBJ2-5. In germline, CDR1 is DFQATT, CDR2 SNEGSKA (reference sequence). This CDR3 is 12 amino acids long. CDR3 sequence: CSAGINQETQYF.

This clonotype is called medium-sized based on its frequency. The V and J genes are TRBV12-3 or TRBV12-4 and TRBJ1-5. The CDR3 sequence is 14 residues long. CDR3 sequence reads: CASSLASTNQPQHF.

The gene calls are TRBV28 and TRBJ1-2; TCRdb gives TRBD1 as the D gene, but with no DNA this cannot be confirmed. The CDR3 totals 13 residues. Germline V gene sequence: CDR1 MDHEN, CDR2 SYDVKM. This chain's CDR3 is CATREPISNGYTF.

This clonotype counts as medium-sized by frequency. The V and J genes are TRBV27 and TRBJ2-1; TCRdb indicates TRBD2, and absent DNA this call remains unverified. Per the germline V gene, CDR1 is MNHEY and CDR2 is SMNVEV (reference sequence). The CDR3 contains 17 residues. The CDR3 sequence is CASSLTSGTLYYNEQFF.

This clonotype is large by frequency. This rearrangement joins TRBV18 to TRBJ2-2. The CDR3 runs to 16 residues. Germline assignment: CDR1 KGHSH and CDR2 LQKENI. CDR3 sequence: CASSMTLNANTGELFF.

This clonotype is deemed large by its frequency. The chain carries TRBV20-1 and TRBJ2-3; the D gene TCRdb calls, TRBD1, cannot be checked with no DNA. CDR3 length: 13 residues. Germline CDR1 reads DFQATT; CDR2 reads SNEGSKA (reference sequence). The CDR3 spells CSARTGVKGTQYF.

This clonotype is deemed large by its frequency. This CDR3 reads CASSLEPQTEAFF. V usage is TRBV7-2 and J usage is TRBJ1-1. Germline CDR1 SGHTA, CDR2 FQGNSA. The CDR3 runs 13 residues.

This clonotype registers medium-sized by frequency. The V and J genes are TRBV20-1 and TRBJ1-6; there is no DNA to check the TCRdb D call of TRBD1. Germline loops: CDR1 DFQATT, CDR2 SNEGSKA (reference sequence). The CDR3 contains 15 residues. This chain's CDR3 is CSAPRDAGSNSPLHF.

The rearrangement links TRBV25-1 to TRBJ2-2; the D gene TCRdb calls, TRBD1, cannot be checked with no DNA. This CDR3 region has 14 residues. Germline assignment: CDR1 MGHDK and CDR2 SYGVNS. The CDR3 spells CASSKQGGSGELFF.

This clonotype is called large (0.1 to 1%) based on its frequency. The chain carries TRBV28 and TRBJ2-7; absent DNA, TCRdb's TRBD2 call cannot be checked. CDR3 length: 14 amino acids. Germline lookup yields CDR1 MDHEN and CDR2 SYDVKM. Here the CDR3 reads CASSSGLAPHEQYF.

This clonotype ranks as medium-sized in terms of frequency. V is TRBV5-1 and J is TRBJ2-1; TCRdb returns TRBD2, unconfirmable since there is no DNA. The CDR3 is 15 residues long. From germline, CDR1 is SGHRS and CDR2 YFSETQ. CDR3 amino acids: CASSLASGLYNEQFF.

Frequency places this clonotype as medium-sized. V gene TRBV3-1 combines with J gene TRBJ2-3; TCRdb lists TRBD1, though no DNA is available to test this call. Per the germline V gene, CDR1 is LGHDT and CDR2 is YNNKEL (reference sequence). The length of the CDR3 is 12 residues. This chain's CDR3 is CASSRAPDTQYF.

Its frequency marks this clonotype as medium-sized. The chain carries TRBV4-2 and TRBJ2-5; without DNA, the TCRdb call of TRBD2 cannot be checked. The CDR3 is made up of 20 amino acids. From germline, CDR1 is LGHNA and CDR2 YNFKEQ. This CDR3 is CASSQGASSGALGAQETQYF.

This clonotype is identified as medium-sized from frequency. This chain joins TRBV11-2 and TRBJ1-4. The CDR3 sequence is 14 residues long. Germline values: CDR1 SGHAT, CDR2 FQNNGV. The CDR3 protein is CASSPRLQTEKLFF.

This clonotype is labeled medium-sized (0.01 to 0.1%) based on frequency. The chain couples TRBV4-3 to TRBJ2-1; there is no DNA to check the TCRdb D call of TRBD2. This CDR3 is built from 17 residues. Germline values: CDR1 LGHNA, CDR2 YSLEER. CDR3 loop: CASSQGGPGGHYNEQFF.

Its frequency marks this clonotype as medium-sized (0.01 to 0.1%). The chain links TRBV7-9 to TRBJ2-2. The CDR3 is made up of 12 amino acids. The germline gives CDR1 SEHNR, CDR2 FQNEAQ (reference sequence). The CDR3 sequence is CASSLGSGELFF.

This clonotype counts as large by frequency. The rearrangement links TRBV4-2 to TRBJ2-3; TCRdb reports TRBD1, a call that lacks DNA to check it against. Germline CDR1 and CDR2: LGHNA and YNFKEQ. The CDR3 contains 13 residues. CDR3 protein: CASSPPPPSTQYF.

This clonotype is identified as medium-sized from frequency. V gene TRBV3-1 combines with J gene TRBJ2-5; TCRdb proposes TRBD1, but this gene call is untestable without DNA. Per the germline V gene, CDR1 is LGHDT and CDR2 is YNNKEL (reference sequence). The CDR3 sequence is 13 residues long. Here the CDR3 reads CASSPGSQETQYF.

Judged by frequency, this clonotype is large (0.1 to 1%). The rearrangement links TRBV7-2 to TRBJ2-3; TCRdb lists TRBD1, though no DNA is available to test this call. Germline CDR1 is SGHTA and CDR2 is FQGNSA. The CDR3 length is 19 residues. The CDR3 loop is CASSFGSFGGFGTTDTQYF.